This T cell receptor beta chain comes out of a study of blood T cell repertoires in COVID-19. Assay used: immunoSEQ multiplex PCR; TCRdb lists only in-frame clones, some missing. The sample shows 40,000 to 55,000 clones, 80% of them seen only once. The source is a man aged 65 to 85 with acute or convalescent COVID-19. The sequenced material came from peripheral blood.

The CDR3 region is CASSQDTGPYEQYF. In DNA, the CDR3 is TGCGCCAGCAGCCAAGATACAGGCCCCTACGAGCAGTACTTC. V and J are TRBV4-3 and TRBJ2-7; weak D call: TRBD1 (5 bases). Trimming stripped 0 bases from V and 2 bases from J, with 8 bases between. Germline V gives CDR1 LGHNA, CDR2 YSLEER. The CDR3 covers 14 residues.